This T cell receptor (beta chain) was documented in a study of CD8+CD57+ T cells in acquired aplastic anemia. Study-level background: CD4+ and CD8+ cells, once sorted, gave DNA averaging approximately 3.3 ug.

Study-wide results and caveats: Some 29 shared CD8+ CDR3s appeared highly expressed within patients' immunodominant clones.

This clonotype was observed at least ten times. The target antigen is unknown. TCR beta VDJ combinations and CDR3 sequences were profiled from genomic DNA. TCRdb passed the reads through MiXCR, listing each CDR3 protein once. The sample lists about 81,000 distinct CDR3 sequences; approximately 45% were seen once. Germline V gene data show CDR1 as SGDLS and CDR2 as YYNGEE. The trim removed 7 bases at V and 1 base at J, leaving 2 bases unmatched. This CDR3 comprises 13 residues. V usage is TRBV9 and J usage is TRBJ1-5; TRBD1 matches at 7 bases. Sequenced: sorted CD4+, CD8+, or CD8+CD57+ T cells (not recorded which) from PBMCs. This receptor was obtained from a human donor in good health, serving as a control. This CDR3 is CASSQGSNQPQHF. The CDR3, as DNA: TGTGCCAGCTCACAGGGGAGCAATCAGCCCCAGCATTTT.